Listed below are T cell receptor beta chains from one sample, sequenced in a study of a mutant IDH1 vaccine in newly diagnosed glioma. Generated by immunoSEQ multiplex PCR, the TCRdb table keeps only in-frame clones and is missing some. This table holds approximately 21,000 clones, roughly 91% found once. The antigens these receptors bind are not known. This specimen was PBMCs, taken from a glioma patient whose treatment included an IDH1 peptide vaccine. The receptors stem from a woman aged 35 to 49 with glioma. Each CDR3 is given without its conserved first and last residue. The order of the fields is V gene, CDR3 length, J gene, CDR3 protein.

>TRBV19|15|TRBJ2-2
ASSVAGTRLNTGELF
>TRBV2|13|TRBJ2-6
ASYRGLSGANVLT
>TRBV11-2|12|TRBJ1-1
ASSVRQGGTEAF
>TRBV7-2|13|TRBJ1-5
ASSLALGGNQPQH
>TRBV5-1|13|TRBJ2-7
ASSSGTGALHEQY
>TRBV6-6|13|TRBJ1-1
ASSYSGTGNTEAF
>TRBV9|9|TRBJ2-7
ASSHTYEQY
>TRBV7-8|14|TRBJ2-7
ASSPEGRDSSYEQY
>TRBV19|13|TRBJ1-5
ASSMRRDTNQPQH
>TRBV6-6|12|TRBJ2-1
ASSRTRGANEQF
>TRBV5-1|13|TRBJ2-7
ASSFDSRSSYEQY
>TRBV5-1|13|TRBJ2-6
ASSLSISGANVLT
>TRBV5-6|11|TRBJ1-1
ASRGTGLPEAF
>TRBV2|13|TRBJ2-1
ASRETSGGPGEQF
>TRBV27|12|TRBJ2-2
ASRDRAVTGELF
>TRBV6-1|13|TRBJ1-4
ASSAETRTNEKLF
>TRBV7-2|11|TRBJ1-5
ASSGTPNQPQH
>TRBV10-1|13|TRBJ2-3
ASSQTGRSTDTQY
>TRBV6-5|13|TRBJ1-1
ASSYLTAGSPEAF
>TRBV5-1|13|TRBJ2-7
ASSLEGTWLDEQY
>TRBV2|13|TRBJ1-1
ASSDYSGQNTEAF
>TRBV19|11|TRBJ1-2
ASSIDRGDGYT